Listed here are 6 T cell receptor beta chains from one sample, sequenced in a study of blood T cell repertoires in COVID-19. Assay: immunoSEQ multiplex PCR; the TCRdb copy retains only in-frame clones and omits some. The sample records some 50,000 clones, roughly 85% being singletons. The sample taken for sequencing was peripheral blood. These TCRs come from a man aged 80 or over with acute or convalescent COVID-19.

The J gene is TRBJ2-3, the V gene TRBV5-1; 9 bases match TRBD2. Germline CDR1 and CDR2: SGHRS and YFSETQ. With 2 bases clipped from V and 3 bases from J, the junction kept 7 bases outside the gene matches. CDR3 length equals 16 residues. CDR3 coding DNA: TGCGCCAGCAGCTTCTCTAGCGGGGAGGGGACAGATACGCAGTATTTT. Amino acids: CASSFSSGEGTDTQYF.

This chain uses TRBV29-1 with TRBJ1-5; D possibly corresponds to TRBD1 (5 bases). From germline, CDR1 is SQVTM and CDR2 ANQGSEA. The CDR3 is 15 residues long. The V end was cut by 5 bases, the J end by 3 bases, with 17 bases between. CDR3 sequence reads: CSVKDKGGNNQPQHF. CDR3 sequence (DNA): TGCAGCGTTAAGGACAAGGGCGGTAACAATCAGCCCCAGCATTTT.

The chain employs TRBV12-5 and TRBJ1-5; 8 nucleotides agree with TRBD1. Germline V CDR1 and CDR2: LGHNT, FRNRAP. The CDR3 extends over 15 amino acids. The CDR3 region is CSSSLGTGGNQPQHF. For the CDR3, the DNA is TGTTCATCTTCCCTTGGGACAGGAGGCAATCAGCCCCAGCATTTT.

J is TRBJ1-6 and V is TRBV19; D is undetermined. Germline loops: CDR1 LNHDA, CDR2 SQIVND (reference sequence). This CDR3 spans 13 amino acids. V dropped 6 bases and J dropped 7 bases, with 10 bases sitting between them. CDR3 sequence (DNA): TGTGCCAGTAGACCGGGGATGAATTCACCCCTCCACTTT. Amino acids: CASRPGMNSPLHF.

The chain carries TRBV5-1 and TRBJ1-4, with a weak D call TRBD1 (5 bases). This CDR3 contains 14 residues. The V end was cut by 0 bases, the J end by 5 bases, with 8 bases between. Germline-derived CDR1 and CDR2 are SGHRS and YFSETQ. CDR3 nucleotide sequence: TGCGCCAGCAGCTTGGGACAGATAAATGAAAAACTGTTTTTT. It is translated as CASSLGQINEKLFF.

This sequence joins TRBV19 and TRBJ1-1, with 9 bases fitting TRBD1. CDR1 is LNHDA and CDR2 is SQIVND in the germline V gene (reference sequence). There are 12 residues in the CDR3. The V and J ends lost 7 bases and 7 bases, in that order; junction bases with no gene match: 4. CDR3 coding DNA: TGTGCCAGTAAGGGACAGGGCTTTGAAGCTTTCTTT. Translating gives CASKGQGFEAFF.